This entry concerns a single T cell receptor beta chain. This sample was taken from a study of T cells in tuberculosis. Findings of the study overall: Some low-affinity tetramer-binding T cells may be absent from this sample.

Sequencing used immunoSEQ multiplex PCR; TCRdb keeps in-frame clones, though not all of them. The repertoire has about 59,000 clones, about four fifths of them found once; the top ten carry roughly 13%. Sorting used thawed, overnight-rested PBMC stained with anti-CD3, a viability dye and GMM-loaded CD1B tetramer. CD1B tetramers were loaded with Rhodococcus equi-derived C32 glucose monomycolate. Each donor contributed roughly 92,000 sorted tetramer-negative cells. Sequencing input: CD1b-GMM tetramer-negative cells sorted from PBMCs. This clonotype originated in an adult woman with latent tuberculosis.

In nucleotides, the CDR3 is TGCGCCAGCAGCTTGGCGGGGAACACTGAAGCTTTCTTT. Protein sequence: CASSLAGNTEAFF. The rearrangement links TRBV5-1 to TRBJ1-1; D unclear. The CDR3 extends over 13 amino acids. Trimming removed 0 bases at V and 1 base at J, with 4 bases between. Germline V lookup: CDR1 SGHRS, CDR2 YFSETQ.